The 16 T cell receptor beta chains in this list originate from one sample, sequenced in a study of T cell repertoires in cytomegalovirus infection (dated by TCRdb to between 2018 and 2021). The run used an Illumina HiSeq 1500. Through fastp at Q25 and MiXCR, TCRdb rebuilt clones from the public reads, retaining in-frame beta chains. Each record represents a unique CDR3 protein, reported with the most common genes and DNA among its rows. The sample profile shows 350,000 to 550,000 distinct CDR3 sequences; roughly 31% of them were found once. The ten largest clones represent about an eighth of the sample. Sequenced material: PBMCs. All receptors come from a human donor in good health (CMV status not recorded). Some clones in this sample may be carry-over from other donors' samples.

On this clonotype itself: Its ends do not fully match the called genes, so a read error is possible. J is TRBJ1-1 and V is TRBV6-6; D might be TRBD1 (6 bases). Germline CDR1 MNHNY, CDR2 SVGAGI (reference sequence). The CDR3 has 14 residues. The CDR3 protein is CASSKDSLNTDAFF. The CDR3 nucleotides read TGTGCCAGCTCTAAGGACAGTTTGAACACTGATGCTTTCTTT.

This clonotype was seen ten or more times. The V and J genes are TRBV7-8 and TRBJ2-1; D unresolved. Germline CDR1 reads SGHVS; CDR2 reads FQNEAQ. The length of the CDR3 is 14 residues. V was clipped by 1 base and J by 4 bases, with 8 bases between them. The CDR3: CASSLDLFYNEQFF. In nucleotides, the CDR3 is TGTGCCAGCAGCTTAGATCTCTTTTACAATGAGCAGTTCTTC.

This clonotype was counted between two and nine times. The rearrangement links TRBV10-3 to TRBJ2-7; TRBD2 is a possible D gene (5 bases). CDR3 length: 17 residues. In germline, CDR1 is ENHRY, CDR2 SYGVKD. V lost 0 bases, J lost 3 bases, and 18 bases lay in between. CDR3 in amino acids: CAISESVGLKRDYEQYF. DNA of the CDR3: TGTGCCATCAGTGAGTCAGTAGGGTTGAAGAGGGACTACGAGCAGTACTTC.

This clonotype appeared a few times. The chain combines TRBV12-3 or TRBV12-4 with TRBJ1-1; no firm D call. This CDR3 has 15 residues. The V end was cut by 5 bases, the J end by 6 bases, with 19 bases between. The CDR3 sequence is CASSHLGRKGAEAFF. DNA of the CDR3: TGTGCCAGCAGTCACCTCGGAAGGAAGGGCGCTGAAGCTTTCTTT.

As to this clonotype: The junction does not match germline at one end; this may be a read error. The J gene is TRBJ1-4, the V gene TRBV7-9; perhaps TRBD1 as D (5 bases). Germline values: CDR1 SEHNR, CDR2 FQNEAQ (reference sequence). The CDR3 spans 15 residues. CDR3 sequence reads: CASSGGRTTNDKLFF. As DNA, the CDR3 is TGTGCCAGCAGTGGAGGGCGGACAACTAATGATAAACTGTTTTTT.

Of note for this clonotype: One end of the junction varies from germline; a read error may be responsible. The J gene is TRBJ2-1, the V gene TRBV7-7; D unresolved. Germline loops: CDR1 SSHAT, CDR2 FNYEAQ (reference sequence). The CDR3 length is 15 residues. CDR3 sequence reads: CASSKGSGSYNEQFF. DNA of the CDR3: TGTGCTAGCAGCAAAGGCTCCGGGTCCTACAATGAGCAGTTCTTC.

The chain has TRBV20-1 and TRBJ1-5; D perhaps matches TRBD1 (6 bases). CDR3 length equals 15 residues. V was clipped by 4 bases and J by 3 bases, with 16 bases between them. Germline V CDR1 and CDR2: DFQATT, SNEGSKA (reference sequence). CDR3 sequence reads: CSAKQGQAPNQPQHF. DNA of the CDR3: TGCAGTGCTAAGCAGGGGCAAGCCCCCAATCAGCCCCAGCATTTT.

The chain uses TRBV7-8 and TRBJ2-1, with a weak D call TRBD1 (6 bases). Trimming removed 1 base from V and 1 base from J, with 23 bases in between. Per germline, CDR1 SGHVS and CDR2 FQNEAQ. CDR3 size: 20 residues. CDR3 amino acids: CASSLGPGQTVRVSYNEQFF. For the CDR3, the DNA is TGTGCCAGCAGCTTAGGTCCGGGACAAACCGTCAGGGTTTCCTACAATGAGCAGTTCTTC.

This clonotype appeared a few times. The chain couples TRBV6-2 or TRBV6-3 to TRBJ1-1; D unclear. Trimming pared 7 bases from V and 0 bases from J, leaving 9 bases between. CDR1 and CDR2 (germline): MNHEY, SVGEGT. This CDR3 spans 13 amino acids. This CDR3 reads CASTAGMNTEAFF. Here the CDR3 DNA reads TGTGCCAGCACCGCGGGCATGAACACTGAAGCTTTCTTT.

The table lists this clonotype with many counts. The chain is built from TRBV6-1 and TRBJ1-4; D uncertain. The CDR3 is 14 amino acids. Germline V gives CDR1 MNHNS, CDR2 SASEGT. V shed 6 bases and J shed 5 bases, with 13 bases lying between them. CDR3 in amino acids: CASRQGLPNEKLFF. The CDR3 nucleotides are TGTGCCAGCAGGCAAGGCCTCCCCAATGAAAAACTGTTTTTT.

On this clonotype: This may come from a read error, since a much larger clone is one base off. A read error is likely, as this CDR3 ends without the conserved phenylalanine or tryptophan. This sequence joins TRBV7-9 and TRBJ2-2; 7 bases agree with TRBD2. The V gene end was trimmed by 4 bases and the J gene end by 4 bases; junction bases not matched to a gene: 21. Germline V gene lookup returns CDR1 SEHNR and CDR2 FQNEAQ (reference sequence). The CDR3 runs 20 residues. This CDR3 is CASSSIFLSEERGGTGELFC. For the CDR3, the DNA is TGTGCCAGCAGCTCCATCTTTCTCAGTGAGGAGCGGGGAGGCACCGGGGAGCTGTTTTGT.

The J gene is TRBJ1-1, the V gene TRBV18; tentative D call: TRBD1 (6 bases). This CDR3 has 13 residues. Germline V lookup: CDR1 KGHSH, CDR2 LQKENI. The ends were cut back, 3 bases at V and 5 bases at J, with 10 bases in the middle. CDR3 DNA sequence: TGTGCCAGCTCACCTTCAGGGGATACTGAAGCTTTCTTT. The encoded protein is CASSPSGDTEAFF.

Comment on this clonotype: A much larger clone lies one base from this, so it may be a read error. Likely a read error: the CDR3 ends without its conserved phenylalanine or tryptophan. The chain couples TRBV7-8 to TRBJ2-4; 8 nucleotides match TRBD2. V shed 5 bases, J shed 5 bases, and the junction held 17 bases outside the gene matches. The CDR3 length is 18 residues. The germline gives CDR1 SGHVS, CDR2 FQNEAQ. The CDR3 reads CASSTHGREAPGQNIQYL. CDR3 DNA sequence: TGTGCCAGCAGCACACACGGGAGGGAAGCCCCGGGGCAAAACATTCAGTACTTA.

CDR3 nucleotides: TGTGCCAGCAGCTCCCGGGACGCGTCGCAGTTCTTC. This codes for CASSSRDASQFF. The chain is built from TRBV7-6 and TRBJ2-1; either TRBD1 or TRBD2 may fit D (5 bases each). This CDR3 region has 12 residues. V was cut by 4 bases and J by 12 bases, with 13 bases left in between. Germline V CDR1 and CDR2: SGHVS, FNYEAQ.

For the CDR3, the DNA is TGTGCCACCAGTGATTTGCCGAGACTAGCGGGGGAAAGCTCCTACAATGAGCAGTTCTTC. Its translation is CATSDLPRLAGESSYNEQFF. The V call is TRBV24-1, the J call TRBJ2-1, with 12 bases lining up with TRBD2. V lost 0 bases and J lost 0; bases outside the gene matches: 8. The germline V gene encodes CDR1 KGHDR and CDR2 SFDVKD. The CDR3 length is 20 residues.

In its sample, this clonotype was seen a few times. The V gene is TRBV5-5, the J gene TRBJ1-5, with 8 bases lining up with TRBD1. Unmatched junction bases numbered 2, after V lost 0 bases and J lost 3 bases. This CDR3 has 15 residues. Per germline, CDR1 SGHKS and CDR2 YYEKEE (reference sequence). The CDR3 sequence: CASSLVDRDNQPQHF. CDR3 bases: TGTGCCAGCAGCTTGGTGGACAGGGACAATCAGCCCCAGCATTTT.